The source of this T cell receptor (beta chain) is a study of T-cell reconstitution after alpha-beta-depleted transplantation in children. The study, taken as a whole, reports: Elevated TCRbeta diversity at day 60 was traced, in some patients, to surviving recipient T cells and thymic progenitors. After one year, T-cell counts and TCRbeta diversity mostly came from new T cells. The origin of alpha-beta T cells about two months after transplant was reportedly several hundred expanded graft clones.

Many counts were recorded for this clonotype. Its antigen is as yet unknown. V was cut by 4 bases and J by 0 bases, with 7 bases left in between. This CDR3 is 13 amino acids long. In germline, CDR1 is SGHRS, CDR2 YFSETQ. For TCRbeta, the library was prepared with unique molecular identifiers. A single record per CDR3 protein comes from TCRdb applying MiXCR to the PCR reads. The profile shows roughly 200,000 distinct CDR3 sequences, roughly 8.3% of them singletons. The rearrangement uses TRBV5-1 and TRBJ1-1; D gene unclear. This sequence originates from a male patient aged 2 to 10 who had a stem cell transplant for acute myeloid leukemia, so the T cells may come from the graft donor. The source material was PBMCs, mostly from graft donor cells, sampled 360 days after TCRalphabeta/CD19-depleted stem cell transplant. This chain's CDR3 is CASSRQLNTEAFF. The CDR3 coding sequence is TGCGCCAGCAGCCGGCAGTTGAACACTGAAGCTTTCTTT. The full variable domain, in which reference TRBV5-1 and TRBJ1-1 provide the parts outside the CDR3, is KAGVTQTPRYLIKTRGQQVTLSCSPISGHRSVSWYQQTPGQGLQFLFEYFSETQRNKGNFPGRFSGRQFSNSRSEMNVSTLELGDSALYLCASSRQLNTEAFFGQGTRLTVV.